This T cell receptor beta chain is from a study of CD8 T cells in Susac syndrome. Study-wide context: Sequenced Susac syndrome patients included 5 or 6 with clinically active disease and about eight in remission.

CDR1 and CDR2 from the germline V gene are SNHLY and FYNNEI. The germline V and J ends were trimmed by 5 bases and 2 bases, with 18 bases remaining between them. CDR3 length: 16 residues. Remarks on this clonotype: Its antigen is undetermined.

Reverse transcription of roughly 0.45 to 1 ug RNA used random hexamers. Amplification of TCR beta CDR3 across 54 Vbeta and 13 Jbeta was performed with immunoSEQ multiplex PCR. MiXCR, applied by TCRdb to the immunoSEQ multiplex PCR reads, yields one record per CDR3 protein. The profile shows around 100,000 distinct CDR3 sequences, around 96% of them singletons. Study-wide results and caveats: The study conceded that its TCR sequencing and HLA analysis involved relatively few individuals. Peak Susac CD8+ clonal expansion occurred in TEMRA cells and active patients.

Sequencing used CD8+ T cells from PBMCs. The V call is TRBV2, the J call TRBJ1-2, with D maybe TRBD1 (5 bases). The clonotype originates from a human donor with Susac syndrome. The CDR3 DNA sequence: TGTGCCAGCAGTCCCACGGGGCGCAGGGCCAACTATGGCTACACCTTC. Encoded protein: CASSPTGRRANYGYTF.